This T cell receptor (beta chain) is drawn from a study of T cells in localized non-small cell lung cancer. Study-wide results and limits: When the top 100 tumor clones were examined, a median 57 of them also appeared in the adjacent lung, which was paired and uninvolved. Owing to sequencing of a solitary tumor region, heterogeneity cannot be discounted.

TCRdb's copy holds only in-frame clones and misses some; the assay was immunoSEQ multiplex PCR. Of about 11,000 clones in the sample, roughly 82% were seen once. As to this clone: The target antigen is unknown.

The clonotype was recovered from a female donor over 55 with stage II lung adenocarcinoma. Source: peripheral blood mononuclear cells, taken before any cancer treatment.

The CDR3 nucleotides read TGTGCCAGCGGGGGTAGCGGGACTCGGTACGAGCAGTACTTC. Its protein is CASGGSGTRYEQYF. The chain combines TRBV28 with TRBJ2-7; 8 bases agree with TRBD2. Germline V CDR1 and CDR2: MDHEN, SYDVKM. V was pared by 8 bases and J by 4 bases, with 10 bases of the junction left unmatched. The CDR3 length is 14 residues.